This record covers a single TCR beta chain. Its antigen is still unknown. Sample time point: week 11, during vaccination. Topical imiquimod accompanied each vaccine dose, which consisted of 300 ug of mutant IDH1 20-mer peptide. The study enrolled donors with new WHO grade 3 or 4 IDH1-mutant, ATRX-lost astrocytomas. Germline-derived CDR1 and CDR2 are KGHSH and LQKENI. The CDR3 is made up of 14 amino acids. V shed 6 bases and J shed 3 bases, with 14 bases lying between them. The data belong to a study of a mutant IDH1 vaccine in newly diagnosed glioma. Whole-study context: Patients got their first vaccination 4-6 weeks after radiotherapy alone, or with temozolomide cycles. Treated patients, roughly 62% male and roughly 40% female, averaged 40.4 years of age.

The data were produced by immunoSEQ multiplex PCR, yet TCRdb's version contains in-frame clones alone and is incomplete. The sample records some 22,000 clones, 65% to 80% being singletons. The clonotype comes from a middle-aged man with glioma. The input for sequencing was PBMCs, taken from a glioma patient whose treatment included an IDH1 peptide vaccine. The V gene is TRBV18, the J gene TRBJ2-5; D is unresolved. This chain's CDR3 is CASSPATFKETQYF. Here the CDR3 DNA reads TGTGCCAGCTCTCCTGCTACGTTTAAAGAGACCCAGTACTTC.